This paragraph reports one TCR beta chain. Its antigen is still unknown. The data are from a study of Graves' ophthalmopathy and Graves' hyperthyroidism. Study in general: The term stable hyperthyroidism indicated an absence of ophthalmopathy within 18 months of follow-up. Study-wide results and limits: Ophthalmopathy could be told apart from stable hyperthyroidism by a 13-signature model (approximately 90% sensitivity, approximately 76% specificity).

Amplification of the TCR beta CDR3 regions used RNA transcripts (as template). An initial RT-PCR round employing HTBI primers preceded a second-round multiplex PCR. TCRdb fed the multiplex PCR reads into MiXCR, producing one record per CDR3 protein. The sample consists of roughly 600,000 distinct CDR3 sequences, under 45% of them appearing once. V shed 4 bases, J shed 5 bases, and the junction held 10 bases outside the gene matches. CDR1 SGHRS and CDR2 YFSETQ come from the germline V gene. CDR3 length equals 15 residues. Sequences were obtained from peripheral blood or thyroid tissue (not recorded which). This TCR derives from an adult man with Graves' hyperthyroidism. The rearrangement uses TRBV5-1 and TRBJ2-5; TRBD2 agrees at 8 bases. The CDR3 nucleotides are TGCGCCAGCAGCATAAGCGGGAGTGTGGAGGAGACCCAGTACTTC. Protein sequence: CASSISGSVEETQYF.